The 20 T cell receptor beta chains presented below share a single source sample, sequenced in a study of blood T cell repertoires in COVID-19. Measured with immunoSEQ multiplex PCR; TCRdb has only the in-frame clones, and not every one. This table has about 96,000 clones, roughly 80% appearing once. Sequenced: peripheral blood. The source is a woman aged 55-69 years with acute or convalescent COVID-19.

This clone was observed once. The rearrangement uses TRBV3-1 (or the pseudogene TRBV3-2) and TRBJ1-1, with D possibly being TRBD1 (6 bases). This CDR3 region has 14 residues. Trimming stripped 3 bases from V and 0 bases from J, with 8 bases between. Germline V CDR1 and CDR2: LGHDT, YNNKEL (reference sequence). The CDR3 sequence: CASSQGQLNTEAFF. The CDR3 DNA is TGTGCCAGCAGCCAGGGACAACTGAACACTGAAGCTTTCTTT.

The chain combines TRBV28 with TRBJ2-7, with D perhaps matching TRBD1 (5 bases). The CDR3 spans 13 residues. V shed 6 bases and J shed 5 bases, with 14 bases lying between them. Looked up from germline, CDR1 is MDHEN and CDR2 is SYDVKM. CDR3 coding DNA: TGTGCCAGCAGGCGACTTACAGGTAACGAGCAGTACTTC. Translated: CASRRLTGNEQYF.

Here the CDR3 reads CASSSRYDGYTF. The CDR3 DNA sequence: TGTGCCAGCAGCTCGAGGTATGACGGCTACACCTTC. V and J are TRBV12-3 or TRBV12-4 and TRBJ1-2; no reliable D call. With 6 bases removed from V and 8 bases from J, the gap between germline ends came to 13 bases. CDR3 length: 12 amino acids.

This chain links TRBV6-4 with TRBJ2-1; 7 bases line up with TRBD1. The germline V gene has CDR1 MRHNA and CDR2 SNTAGT. After removal of 4 bases from V and 8 bases from J, the junction contained 8 bases not matched to a gene. This CDR3 is built from 14 residues. The CDR3 DNA sequence: TGTGCCAGCAGTGCTGAGGGGGCGGTAGATGAGCAGTTCTTC. This encodes CASSAEGAVDEQFF.

This clone showed up just once. The rearrangement joins TRBV6-1 to TRBJ1-6; D is possibly TRBD1 (6 bases). The CDR3 has 16 residues. Germline CDR1 and CDR2: MNHNS and SASEGT. Trimming shortened V by 2 bases and J by 7 bases, and 15 bases separated the two germline ends. Here the CDR3 reads CASSERGSRLNSPLHF. The CDR3 nucleotides read TGTGCCAGCAGTGAAAGGGGGTCTCGACTAAATTCACCCCTCCACTTT.

The chain uses TRBV4-2 and TRBJ2-5, with D tentatively TRBD2 (5 bases). V gave up 1 base and J gave up 0 bases, with 9 bases separating them. Germline V gene data show CDR1 as LGHNA and CDR2 as YNFKEQ. The CDR3 is made up of 15 amino acids. The CDR3 region has the DNA TGTGCCAGCAGCCAAGTAGAGACTAACCAAGAGACCCAGTACTTC. Translation: CASSQVETNQETQYF.

The chain couples TRBV5-6 to TRBJ1-6, with a possible D match to TRBD1 (5 bases). The CDR3 length is 13 residues. Trimming stripped 1 base from V and 12 bases from J, with 11 bases between. The germline CDR1 and CDR2 sequences are SGHDT and YYEEEE. CDR3 region: CASSLTGRLPLHF. DNA of the CDR3: TGTGCCAGCAGCTTGACAGGCCGTTTACCCCTCCACTTT.

The chain couples TRBV6-5 to TRBJ1-1; D gene unclear. CDR1 and CDR2 from the germline V gene are MNHEY and SVGAGI. The V and J ends lost 7 bases and 5 bases respectively, with 11 bases between them. The CDR3 is 12 residues long. The CDR3 region has the DNA TGTGCCAGCACTGTTGGAGAGACTGAAGCTTTCTTT. Translating gives CASTVGETEAFF.

The chain combines TRBV3-1 (or the pseudogene TRBV3-2) with TRBJ1-5, with 9 bases fitting TRBD1. CDR1 and CDR2 from the germline V gene are LGHDT and YNNKEL (reference sequence). The V and J ends lost 4 bases and 7 bases, in that order; junction bases with no gene match: 5. The CDR3 sequence is 14 residues long. The CDR3 nucleotides read TGTGCCAGCAGCCTACAGGGGGCAGGGCAGCCCCAGCATTTT. Residues: CASSLQGAGQPQHF.

V and J are TRBV7-2 and TRBJ2-5; TRBD2 agrees at 10 bases. CDR3 size: 18 residues. Unmatched junction bases numbered 12, after V lost 3 bases and J lost 2 bases. The germline CDR1 and CDR2 sequences are SGHTA and FQGNSA. CDR3 loop: CASSFPLDRLAGQETQYF. In nucleotides, the CDR3 is TGTGCCAGCAGCTTCCCCCTGGACCGACTAGCGGGTCAAGAGACCCAGTACTTC.

The chain carries TRBV7-6 and TRBJ2-5, with a possible D match to TRBD1 (6 bases). Germline lookup yields CDR1 SGHVS and CDR2 FNYEAQ. V gave up 5 bases and J gave up 4 bases, with 14 bases separating them. The CDR3 consists of 14 residues. The CDR3 nucleotides read TGTGCCAGCAGCGTACAGGGATTCGGAGAGACCCAGTACTTC. This translates into CASSVQGFGETQYF.

This clone was seen at least ten times. The same CDR3 can be traced to other DNA sequences in this sample. The gene calls are TRBV5-4 and TRBJ2-2; D ambiguous. Per germline, CDR1 SGHNT and CDR2 YYREEE (reference sequence). The CDR3 sequence is 15 residues long. The V gene lost 0 bases and the J gene lost 4 bases, with 10 bases spanning the gap. The DNA for the CDR3 is TGTGCCAGCAGCTTGGGTGCAGGCCCCACCGGGGAGCTGTTTTTT. Its protein is CASSLGAGPTGELFF.

The gene calls are TRBV15 and TRBJ1-4, with TRBD1 as a possible D gene (5 bases). This CDR3 spans 15 amino acids. The V gene lost 0 bases and the J gene lost 7 bases, with 12 bases spanning the gap. Germline V gene lookup returns CDR1 LNHNV and CDR2 YYDKDF (reference sequence). CDR3 sequence: CATSRDGQGREKLFF. For the CDR3, the DNA is TGTGCCACCAGCAGAGATGGGCAGGGCCGTGAAAAACTGTTTTTT.

The rearrangement links TRBV4-2 to TRBJ2-1; TRBD2 is a possible D gene (6 bases). The V end lost 0 bases, the J end lost 3 bases, and 12 bases lay between the germline ends. CDR3 length: 16 residues. Germline CDR1 reads LGHNA; CDR2 reads YNFKEQ. In DNA, the CDR3 is TGTGCCAGCAGCCAAGAGCACGCGGGACTCTACAATGAGCAGTTCTTC. Translation gives CASSQEHAGLYNEQFF.

The chain couples TRBV27 to TRBJ2-1; a weak D match, TRBD2 (7 bases). Trimming cost V 0 bases and J 5 bases, with 11 bases left between them. CDR3 length: 15 amino acids. In germline, CDR1 is MNHEY, CDR2 SMNVEV (reference sequence). CDR3 region: CASSLSWGGHNEQFF. The CDR3 DNA reads as TGTGCCAGCAGTTTATCGTGGGGGGGCCACAATGAGCAGTTCTTC.

This clone came up many times. This chain uses TRBV4-3 with TRBJ1-2; D gene uncertain. This CDR3 is 15 amino acids long. V lost 0 bases to trimming and J lost 0 bases, with 8 bases between them. Germline values: CDR1 LGHNA, CDR2 YSLEER. The CDR3 here is CASSQDLQPNYGYTF. The CDR3 DNA sequence: TGCGCCAGCAGCCAAGATTTACAGCCTAACTATGGCTACACCTTC.

This clone was detected once. V and J are TRBV7-9 and TRBJ1-4; no definite D call. In germline, CDR1 is SEHNR, CDR2 FQNEAQ (reference sequence). The V end was cut by 3 bases, the J end by 1 base, with 9 bases between. The CDR3 has 15 amino acids. The CDR3 loop is CASSFSRGTNEKLFF. CDR3 nucleotide sequence: TGTGCCAGCAGCTTCAGTCGGGGAACTAATGAAAAACTGTTTTTT.

This chain joins TRBV6-5 and TRBJ1-1, with 8 bases matching TRBD1. The J segment lost 1 base and the V segment lost 6 bases, leaving 1 base of the junction unmatched. The CDR3 spans 13 residues. The germline V gene encodes CDR1 MNHEY and CDR2 SVGAGI. The CDR3 DNA follows: TGTGCCAGCAGCGGACAGGGGAACACTGAAGCTTTCTTT. Amino acid sequence: CASSGQGNTEAFF.

This clone is a singleton in its sample. The chain joins TRBV3-1 (or the pseudogene TRBV3-2) to TRBJ1-1, with D tentatively TRBD1 (6 bases). CDR1 and CDR2 from the germline V gene are LGHDT and YNNKEL (reference sequence). V was shortened by 3 bases and J by 3 bases, with 14 bases between the two germline ends. CDR3 length: 15 residues. The CDR3 nucleotides are TGTGCCAGCAGCCAGGGCAGGGGATTTGACACTGAAGCTTTCTTT. Amino acid sequence: CASSQGRGFDTEAFF.

This chain uses TRBV30 with TRBJ2-1, with TRBD2 as a possible D gene (6 bases). With 1 base removed from V and 7 bases from J, the gap between germline ends came to 20 bases. Per the germline V gene, CDR1 is GTSNPN and CDR2 is SVGIG (reference sequence). This CDR3 has 16 amino acids. Written as DNA, the CDR3 is TGTGCCTGGAGTGAGGCTAGCGTACCCGGTCGGAATGAGCAGTTCTTC. Protein product: CAWSEASVPGRNEQFF.